Listed below are T cell receptor beta chains from one sample, sequenced in a study of blood T cell repertoires in COVID-19. Here immunoSEQ multiplex PCR was the method, and the copy in TCRdb shows in-frame clones only, minus some. The table records tens of thousands of clones, approximately 90% of them present only once. The sample comprised peripheral blood. The receptor set was obtained from a woman aged 80 or older with active COVID-19. The CDR3 runs from the conserved cysteine through the conserved F or W. Each record gives: D gene, clone size, J gene, V gene, CDR3 protein, CDR3 DNA. D genes are given only for firm matches. Size is omitted from some rows. Given values are once, few, many or a class for expanded clones.

d_call: TRBD1; clone_size: -; j_call: TRBJ2-5; v_call: TRBV12-3/TRBV12-4; cdr3_aa: CASSLARGETQYF; cdr3_nt: TGTGCCAGCAGTTTAGCCAGGGGGGAGACCCAGTACTTC
d_call: -; clone_size: -; j_call: TRBJ2-5; v_call: TRBV7-2; cdr3_aa: CASSLVASETQYF; cdr3_nt: TGTGCCAGCAGCTTAGTGGCATCAGAGACCCAGTACTTC
d_call: -; clone_size: -; j_call: TRBJ2-1; v_call: TRBV2; cdr3_aa: CASTLYNEQFF; cdr3_nt: TGTGCCAGCACCCTCTACAATGAGCAGTTCTTC
d_call: TRBD1; clone_size: -; j_call: TRBJ2-3; v_call: TRBV7-8; cdr3_aa: CASSSPPGQNTDTQYF; cdr3_nt: TGTGCCAGCAGCTCGCCTCCGGGACAGAACACAGATACGCAGTATTTT
d_call: -; clone_size: -; j_call: TRBJ2-3; v_call: TRBV7-9; cdr3_aa: CASSLGSGADTQYF; cdr3_nt: TGTGCCAGCAGCTTAGGTTCAGGGGCAGATACGCAGTATTTT
d_call: TRBD1; clone_size: -; j_call: TRBJ1-2; v_call: TRBV6-5; cdr3_aa: CASRAPGQGYGYTF; cdr3_nt: TGTGCCAGCAGGGCCCCGGGACAGGGCTATGGCTACACCTTC
d_call: -; clone_size: few; j_call: TRBJ2-7; v_call: TRBV7-9; cdr3_aa: CASSVDSSYEQYF; cdr3_nt: TGTGCCAGCAGCGTAGACAGCTCCTACGAGCAGTACTTC
d_call: TRBD2; clone_size: -; j_call: TRBJ2-1; v_call: TRBV16; cdr3_aa: CASSPSGRNNEQFF; cdr3_nt: TGTGCCAGCAGCCCTAGCGGGAGGAACAATGAGCAGTTCTTC
d_call: TRBD1; clone_size: -; j_call: TRBJ1-1; v_call: TRBV14; cdr3_aa: CASSPVRQGEAFF; cdr3_nt: TGTGCCAGCAGCCCAGTCCGACAGGGGGAGGCTTTCTTT
d_call: TRBD2; clone_size: -; j_call: TRBJ2-7; v_call: TRBV5-4; cdr3_aa: CASSSRRTSGTYEQYF; cdr3_nt: TGTGCCAGCAGCTCAAGACGGACTAGCGGGACCTACGAGCAGTACTTC
d_call: -; clone_size: -; j_call: TRBJ2-3; v_call: TRBV3-1/TRBV3-2; cdr3_aa: CASSQGQGGDTQYF; cdr3_nt: TGTGCCAGCAGCCAAGGGCAGGGCGGAGATACGCAGTATTTT
d_call: -; clone_size: -; j_call: TRBJ2-7; v_call: TRBV28; cdr3_aa: CASSFLGTKAYEQYF; cdr3_nt: TGTGCCAGCAGTTTTTTAGGAACTAAAGCCTACGAGCAGTACTTC
d_call: -; clone_size: -; j_call: TRBJ1-4; v_call: TRBV6-5; cdr3_aa: CASSYGRAGEKLFF; cdr3_nt: TGTGCCAGCAGTTACGGCAGGGCGGGAGAAAAACTGTTTTTT
d_call: TRBD2; clone_size: -; j_call: TRBJ2-1; v_call: TRBV19; cdr3_aa: CASAKGLAGRDEQFF; cdr3_nt: TGTGCCAGTGCCAAGGGACTAGCGGGAAGGGATGAGCAGTTCTTC
d_call: -; clone_size: -; j_call: TRBJ1-1; v_call: TRBV5-4; cdr3_aa: CASSWVQGRDTEAFF; cdr3_nt: TGTGCCAGCAGCTGGGTACAGGGTCGGGACACTGAAGCTTTCTTT
d_call: -; clone_size: once; j_call: TRBJ2-7; v_call: TRBV9; cdr3_aa: CASSVGGSWDEQYF; cdr3_nt: TGTGCCAGCAGCGTAGGAGGATCTTGGGACGAGCAGTACTTC
d_call: -; clone_size: -; j_call: TRBJ2-1; v_call: TRBV6-6; cdr3_aa: CASTPRGRHEQFF; cdr3_nt: TGTGCCAGCACTCCCAGGGGACGCCATGAGCAGTTCTTC
d_call: TRBD1; clone_size: -; j_call: TRBJ2-1; v_call: TRBV14; cdr3_aa: CASSQGTGGEQFF; cdr3_nt: TGTGCCAGCAGCCAGGGGACAGGGGGAGAGCAGTTCTTC
d_call: -; clone_size: -; j_call: TRBJ1-2; v_call: TRBV5-1; cdr3_aa: CASSEQGLANYGYTF; cdr3_nt: TGCGCCAGCAGCGAACAGGGATTAGCTAACTATGGCTACACCTTC
d_call: TRBD1; clone_size: -; j_call: TRBJ1-6; v_call: TRBV28; cdr3_aa: CASSSLTGGVDSPLHF; cdr3_nt: TGTGCCAGCAGTTCTCTGACAGGGGGCGTAGATTCACCCCTCCACTTT
d_call: TRBD1; clone_size: -; j_call: TRBJ2-5; v_call: TRBV6-2/TRBV6-3; cdr3_aa: CASSYSPGGYQETQYF; cdr3_nt: TGTGCCAGCAGTTACTCCCCAGGGGGATATCAAGAGACCCAGTACTTC
d_call: -; clone_size: -; j_call: TRBJ2-5; v_call: TRBV19; cdr3_aa: CASSISARQGQTQYF; cdr3_nt: TGTGCCAGTAGTATCTCCGCGCGGCAGGGCCAGACCCAGTACTTC
d_call: TRBD1; clone_size: -; j_call: TRBJ2-3; v_call: TRBV6-4; cdr3_aa: CASSHDRATDTQYF; cdr3_nt: TGTGCCAGCAGTCATGACAGGGCCACAGATACGCAGTATTTT
d_call: -; clone_size: -; j_call: TRBJ2-5; v_call: TRBV18; cdr3_aa: CASSPYGRARETQYF; cdr3_nt: TGTGCCAGCTCACCATACGGCAGAGCCAGGGAGACCCAGTACTTC
d_call: -; clone_size: -; j_call: TRBJ2-7; v_call: TRBV30; cdr3_aa: CAWSATSQRLYEQYF; cdr3_nt: TGTGCCTGGAGTGCTACTAGTCAAAGGCTTTACGAGCAGTACTTC
d_call: -; clone_size: -; j_call: TRBJ2-2; v_call: TRBV4-2; cdr3_aa: CASSQGGRTLGTGELFF; cdr3_nt: TGTGCCAGCAGCCAAGGGGGGCGTACCCTGGGGACCGGGGAGCTGTTTTTT